This T cell receptor beta chain came from a study of shared clonotypes between healthy human individuals. Turning to the study itself: CD4 naive and CD4 memory each took three plates per donor, while CD8 naive took two and CD8 memory one.

Sequencing was performed with immunoSEQ multiplex PCR; in TCRdb, only in-frame clones are kept and a portion is missing. The repertoire consists of some 2,000,000 clones, with 90% to 95% occurring once and the leading ten covering 0.13%. The CDR3 spans 12 residues. J lost 7 bases, V lost 3 bases, and 3 bases had no gene match. The germline V gene encodes CDR1 KGHSH and CDR2 LQKENI. General study findings and limits: Across four donors, naive CD4 shared 5% to 6%, naive CD8 around 4%, memory CD4 about 2.5%, memory CD8 0.4% to 0.5%.

Note on this clone: Its antigen is as yet unknown. The sample holds other DNA sequences that translate to the same CDR3.

The source is a young man in good health. J is TRBJ2-7 and V is TRBV18; 7 bases agree with TRBD1. Sequencing was carried out using naive CD4+ T cells sorted from blood. Subset indicated: CD45RA+ positively selected. As DNA, the CDR3 is TGTGCCAGCTCACCGACAGGGTTAGAGCAGTACTTC. Translation: CASSPTGLEQYF.